The 23 T cell receptor beta chains in this list originate from one sample, sequenced in a study of blood T cell repertoires in COVID-19. The table came from immunoSEQ multiplex PCR; TCRdb's copy has only in-frame clones and leaves some out. The sample carries some 40,000 clones, 65% to 85% recorded once. Material for sequencing was peripheral blood. These receptors were collected from a man in his fifties or sixties in a cohort sampled during active COVID-19.

This chain uses TRBV25-1 with TRBJ2-7; 7 nucleotides match TRBD2. V shed 5 bases and J 2 bases; nucleotides not matched to a gene: 9. The CDR3 runs 15 residues. Looked up from germline, CDR1 is MGHDK and CDR2 is SYGVNS. CDR3 region: CASSSPSGDTYEQYF. The CDR3 DNA sequence: TGTGCCAGCAGTTCCCCCAGCGGGGATACCTACGAGCAGTACTTC.

The chain is built from TRBV28 and TRBJ1-2, with D unclear. V was cut by 8 bases and J by 2 bases, with 15 bases left in between. The CDR3 spans 14 residues. Germline values: CDR1 MDHEN, CDR2 SYDVKM. CDR3: CASHRGMINYGYTF. As DNA, the CDR3 is TGTGCCAGCCACCGAGGCATGATAAACTATGGCTACACCTTC.

CDR3 in DNA: TGTGCCAGCATTCGGGGGGACGGAAACACCATATATTTT. This codes for CASIRGDGNTIYF. The chain employs TRBV6-5 and TRBJ1-3, with D perhaps TRBD1 (5 bases). This CDR3 has 13 residues. With 7 bases removed from V and 4 bases from J, the gap between germline ends came to 11 bases. Germline-derived CDR1 and CDR2 are MNHEY and SVGAGI.

CDR3 DNA sequence: TGTGCCAGCAGCGCAACTAGCGGGAGAACGGGTGAGCAGTTCTTC. This gives the protein CASSATSGRTGEQFF. The chain recombines TRBV7-6 with TRBJ2-1; 11 positions agree with TRBD2. V trimming: 5 bases; J trimming: 9 bases; junction bases outside the gene matches: 9. Looked up from germline, CDR1 is SGHVS and CDR2 is FNYEAQ. The CDR3 extends over 15 amino acids.

The chain combines TRBV6-2 or TRBV6-3 with TRBJ1-1; D might be TRBD1 (6 bases). V was shortened by 4 bases and J by 2 bases, with 11 bases between the two germline ends. The CDR3 is 14 residues long. Germline V gene lookup returns CDR1 MNHEY and CDR2 SVGEGT. The CDR3 here is CASSSGGLNTEAFF. The CDR3 bases are TGTGCCAGCAGTTCCGGGGGGCTAAACACTGAAGCTTTCTTT.

The chain joins TRBV27 to TRBJ2-7; 10 nucleotides agree with TRBD1. The germline CDR1 and CDR2 sequences are MNHEY and SMNVEV (reference sequence). This CDR3 region has 13 residues. V was pared by 4 bases and J by 6 bases, with 3 bases of the junction left unmatched. CDR3 bases: TGTGCCAGCAGTTGGACAGGGGGGAGCGAGCAGTACTTC. Translation: CASSWTGGSEQYF.

This chain uses TRBV7-9 with TRBJ2-7, with 7 bases identical to TRBD1. The J segment lost 12 bases and the V segment lost 1 base, leaving 12 bases of the junction unmatched. The CDR3 has 14 residues. CDR1 is SEHNR and CDR2 is FQNEAQ in the germline V gene (reference sequence). The CDR3 protein is CASSLDPPDRVRYF. CDR3 DNA sequence: TGTGCCAGCAGCTTAGACCCCCCTGACAGGGTGAGGTACTTC.

The rearrangement links TRBV4-3 to TRBJ1-1, with a tentative D call TRBD1 (5 bases). Trimming took off 4 bases at V and 3 bases at J, with 9 bases between the two ends. CDR1 and CDR2 (germline): LGHNA, YSLEER. CDR3 size: 13 residues. The CDR3 spells CASSREGDTEAFF. As DNA, the CDR3 is TGCGCCAGCAGCCGGGAAGGGGACACTGAAGCTTTCTTT.

The chain combines TRBV3-1 (or the pseudogene TRBV3-2) with TRBJ2-3; D is uncertain. The CDR3 runs to 13 residues. V was pared by 0 bases and J by 4 bases, with 5 bases between. The germline V gene has CDR1 LGHDT and CDR2 YNNKEL (reference sequence). The CDR3 here is CASSQEAADTQYF. The DNA of the CDR3 is TGTGCCAGCAGCCAAGAGGCGGCAGATACGCAGTATTTT.

The chain is built from TRBV29-1 and TRBJ2-1, with TRBD2 matching 9 bases. J was trimmed by 10 bases and V by 4 bases; bases with no gene match: 11. Germline V gene lookup returns CDR1 SQVTM and CDR2 ANQGSEA. CDR3 size: 14 residues. CDR3 loop: CSVAVRAGGFEQFF. Written as DNA, the CDR3 is TGCAGCGTTGCCGTTCGAGCGGGGGGATTCGAGCAGTTCTTC.

The chain has TRBV4-1 and TRBJ2-7; 7 bases are a match to TRBD2. With 1 base clipped from V and 2 bases from J, the junction kept 11 bases outside the gene matches. Looked up from germline, CDR1 is MGHRA and CDR2 is YSYEKL. This CDR3 has 17 residues. The CDR3 loop is CASSQVRSTSRAYEQYF. CDR3 nucleotide sequence: TGCGCCAGCAGCCAAGTACGGTCGACTAGCCGCGCCTACGAGCAGTACTTC.

The V and J genes are TRBV5-1 and TRBJ1-1, with TRBD1 identical over 8 bases. Per germline, CDR1 SGHRS and CDR2 YFSETQ. J lost 4 bases, V lost 7 bases, and 12 bases had no gene match. The CDR3 runs 15 residues. This CDR3 reads CASGKTGAQGTEAFF. CDR3 DNA sequence: TGCGCCAGCGGGAAGACAGGGGCCCAGGGCACTGAAGCTTTCTTT.

The V and J genes are TRBV19 and TRBJ2-5; D not resolved. CDR3 length equals 13 residues. Germline V gives CDR1 LNHDA, CDR2 SQIVND (reference sequence). The ends were cut back, 0 bases at V and 4 bases at J, with 6 bases in the middle. CDR3 DNA sequence: TGTGCCAGTAGTATAGAGGGCCGAGAGACCCAGTACTTC. Protein product: CASSIEGRETQYF.

CDR3 in amino acids: CASSQLDRVKNQPQHF. The DNA of the CDR3 is TGCGCCAGCAGCCAATTGGACAGGGTAAAAAATCAGCCCCAGCATTTT. J is TRBJ1-5 and V is TRBV4-3, with 8 bases aligning to TRBD1. The CDR3 spans 16 residues. Trimming took 2 bases from V and 4 from J; bases not matched to a gene: 7. Germline V gene data show CDR1 as LGHNA and CDR2 as YSLEER.

This chain connects TRBV18 to TRBJ2-3; TRBD1 matches at 7 bases. The germline CDR1 and CDR2 sequences are KGHSH and LQKENI. The CDR3 consists of 15 residues. V lost 1 base to trimming and J lost 0 bases; unmatched junction nucleotides: 1. CDR3 loop: CASSPQGQSTDTQYF. The CDR3, as DNA: TGTGCCAGCTCACCACAGGGACAGAGCACAGATACGCAGTATTTT.

The J gene is TRBJ2-5, the V gene TRBV5-1, with D maybe TRBD1 (6 bases). The ends were cut back, 2 bases at V and 2 bases at J, with 10 bases in the middle. Germline-derived CDR1 and CDR2 are SGHRS and YFSETQ. The CDR3 length is 14 residues. The DNA for the CDR3 is TGCGCCAGCAGCTTTGGTCAGGGGCAAGAGACCCAGTACTTC. As protein: CASSFGQGQETQYF.

V usage is TRBV6-5 and J usage is TRBJ1-2; 9 positions agree with TRBD1. The V gene's germline CDR1 is MNHEY and CDR2 SVGAGI. The CDR3 runs 14 residues. V lost 7 bases, J lost 0 bases, and 3 bases stayed unmatched. The CDR3 region is CASKRTGANYGYTF. As DNA, the CDR3 is TGTGCCAGCAAGCGGACAGGGGCTAACTATGGCTACACCTTC.

The chain links TRBV24-1 to TRBJ2-2; D unresolved. The V gene's germline CDR1 is KGHDR and CDR2 SFDVKD. Trimming shortened V by 3 bases and J by 8 bases, and 15 bases separated the two germline ends. This CDR3 region has 15 residues. The CDR3 DNA is TGTGCCACCAGTGATCCCCGGCTAGTCACAGGGGAGCTGTTTTTT. This gives the protein CATSDPRLVTGELFF.

The chain is built from TRBV12-3 or TRBV12-4 and TRBJ1-4; the D is unclear. V was clipped by 6 bases and J by 0 bases, with 5 bases between them. The CDR3 totals 13 residues. The CDR3 loop reads CASSVATNEKLFF. The CDR3, as DNA: TGTGCCAGCAGCGTTGCAACTAATGAAAAACTGTTTTTT.

The chain employs TRBV2 and TRBJ2-1, with TRBD1 matching 9 bases. The J segment lost 8 bases and the V segment lost 5 bases, leaving 4 bases of the junction unmatched. The CDR3 consists of 13 residues. From germline, CDR1 is SNHLY and CDR2 FYNNEI. CDR3 residues: CASSSDRGHEQFF. DNA of the CDR3: TGTGCCAGCAGTTCGGACAGGGGTCATGAGCAGTTCTTC.

V and J are TRBV19 and TRBJ1-2; the D gene is possibly TRBD1 (5 bases). This CDR3 has 15 amino acids. The V and J ends lost 6 bases and 5 bases respectively, with 19 bases between them. CDR1 and CDR2 (germline): LNHDA, SQIVND (reference sequence). The CDR3 is CASRLTASSGYGYTF. The CDR3 DNA sequence: TGTGCCAGTAGATTGACAGCTTCCTCGGGTTATGGCTACACCTTC. The whole variable domain, remainder taken from reference TRBV19 and TRBJ1-2, is DGGITQSPKYLFRKEGQNVTLSCEQNLNHDAMYWYRQDPGQGLRLIYYSQIVNDFQKGDIAEGYSVSREKKESFPLTVTSAQKNPTAFYLCASRLTASSGYGYTFGSGTRLTVV.

The rearrangement uses TRBV6-1 and TRBJ2-5; 13 nucleotides align to TRBD2. Looked up from germline, CDR1 is MNHNS and CDR2 is SASEGT. V shed 4 bases and J 0 bases; nucleotides not matched to a gene: 5. The CDR3 loop spans 17 amino acids. As DNA, the CDR3 is TGTGCCAGCAGTGGGACTAGCGGGGGCCCAAACCAAGAGACCCAGTACTTC. Translating it yields CASSGTSGGPNQETQYF.

This chain uses TRBV9 with TRBJ2-7; perhaps TRBD2 as D (5 bases). Germline CDR1 is SGDLS and CDR2 is YYNGEE. The length of the CDR3 is 15 residues. V was trimmed by 3 bases and J by 6 bases, leaving 19 bases between them. The CDR3 nucleotides are TGTGCCAGCAGCGGGTCCCTCGGGATGTTTGGCGAGCAGTACTTC. This translates into CASSGSLGMFGEQYF.